The rows below give T cell receptor beta chains drawn from one sample of a study of CD8 T cells in ankylosing spondylitis. One entry per CDR3 protein results from TCRdb running MiXCR on the 5' RACE reads. The data contain around 330,000 distinct CDR3 sequences, about 9.9% of them singletons. The sample was blood, either unsorted or a sorted T cell fraction (not recorded which). The receptors here all came from a female donor with ankylosing spondylitis or in good health (not recorded which). Each CDR3 is given with its conserved first and last residue. D genes are given only for firm matches. Rows give clone size only sometimes, using once, few, many, or a class for an expanded clone.

clone_size | d_call | j_call | v_call | cdr3_nt | cdr3_aa
few | NA | TRBJ2-2 | TRBV7-3 | TGTGCCAGCAGCTCTGGTCGCGGGGTCGTCACCGGGGAGCTGTTTTTT | CASSSGRGVVTGELFF
NA | TRBD2 | TRBJ2-1 | TRBV5-1 | TGCGCCAGCAGCTCCCCTGGACTAGCGGTATACAATGAGCAGTTCTTC | CASSSPGLAVYNEQFF
few | NA | TRBJ1-1 | TRBV19 | TGTGCCAGTAGTAGTAAACAGGGTTTCGCTGAAGCTTTCTTT | CASSSKQGFAEAFF
NA | NA | TRBJ2-1 | TRBV25-1 | TGTGCCAGCAGTGAACGGGCAGGGTGGGGTGAGCAGTTCTTC | CASSERAGWGEQFF
many | NA | TRBJ1-6 | TRBV5-6 | TGTGCCAGCGCCAGGGTTAATTCACCCCTCCACTTT | CASARVNSPLHF
many | NA | TRBJ2-1 | TRBV4-3 | TGCGCCAGCAGCCACGGACAGCACAATGAGCAGTTCTTC | CASSHGQHNEQFF
many | NA | TRBJ2-1 | TRBV7-6 | TGTGCCAGCAGCCAGGGACATCAGAAATACAATGAGCAGTTCTTC | CASSQGHQKYNEQFF
many | NA | TRBJ2-6 | TRBV5-1 | TGCGCCAGTCAGCTATCTGGGGCCAACGTCCTGACTTTC | CASQLSGANVLTF
many | NA | TRBJ2-3 | TRBV6-1 | TGTGCCAGCAGACTGTCGGACAGCCCAGATACGCAGTATTTT | CASRLSDSPDTQYF
many | NA | TRBJ2-3 | TRBV20-1 | TGCAGTGCTAGGGACCCAGATACGCAGTATTTT | CSARDPDTQYF
few | NA | TRBJ2-1 | TRBV5-1 | TGCGCCAGCAGCTTTTGGGCGGATTCGAGGTACAATGAGCAGTTCTTC | CASSFWADSRYNEQFF
many | NA | TRBJ2-5 | TRBV5-1 | TGCGCCAGCAGCTTGGTGCGGCGGTTCCAAGAGACCCAGTACTTC | CASSLVRRFQETQYF
many | TRBD1 | TRBJ2-3 | TRBV5-1 | TGCGCCAGCAGCGCCTATGCAGGGGGTGATACGCAGTATTTT | CASSAYAGGDTQYF
NA | TRBD1 | TRBJ2-3 | TRBV7-3 | TGTGCCAGCAGTCCCGGGACAGGAGGATGGGCGGATACGCAGTATTTT | CASSPGTGGWADTQYF
many | TRBD2 | TRBJ2-3 | TRBV5-1 | TGCGCCAGCAGCTTGGTTAGCGGGAGGACAGATACGCAGTATTTT | CASSLVSGRTDTQYF
few | TRBD2 | TRBJ2-1 | TRBV7-8 | TGTGCCAGCAGCACCCGAGCGGGGGTCTCCTACAATGAGCAGTTCTTC | CASSTRAGVSYNEQFF
many | NA | TRBJ2-2 | TRBV9 | TGTGCCAGCAGCGTCACAAGCGGGGAGCTGTTTTTT | CASSVTSGELFF
many | TRBD1 | TRBJ2-1 | TRBV2 | TGTGCCAGCAGCCAAGGGGGACAGAGCTTCAATGAGCAGTTCTTC | CASSQGGQSFNEQFF
NA | NA | TRBJ1-4 | TRBV5-1 | TGCGCCAGCAGCTCTGGAAACGGATTTAATGAAAAACTGTTTTTT | CASSSGNGFNEKLFF
many | NA | TRBJ1-1 | TRBV6-1 | TGTGCCAGCAGTCCCGGGCCCCAGAGAACTGAAGCTTTCTTT | CASSPGPQRTEAFF
few | TRBD2 | TRBJ2-1 | TRBV19 | TGTGCCAGTAGGCCGGGACTAAATTACAATGAGCAGTTCTTC | CASRPGLNYNEQFF
few | TRBD1 | TRBJ1-5 | TRBV12-3/TRBV12-4 | TGTGCCAGCAAGGGGGCCGGTCAGCCCCAGCATTTT | CASKGAGQPQHF
few | NA | TRBJ2-1 | TRBV18 | TGTGCCAGCTCACCCTTAGGAAATGGCTCCTACAATGAGCAGTTCTTC | CASSPLGNGSYNEQFF
many | NA | TRBJ1-6 | TRBV15 | TGTGCCACCAGCAGAGATCCAGGGCAACCCCTCCACTTT | CATSRDPGQPLHF
many | NA | TRBJ2-7 | TRBV12-3/TRBV12-4 | TGTGCCAGCAGTTCCGTTGGGACGAGAAACTACGAGCAGTACTTC | CASSSVGTRNYEQYF
many | TRBD2 | TRBJ2-1 | TRBV10-3 | TGTGCCATCAGTGAGCGACTAGCGGGGACAAATGAGCAGTTCTTC | CAISERLAGTNEQFF
few | NA | TRBJ2-7 | TRBV5-1 | TGCGCCGGTTCAGGAGGGGACTACGAGCAGTACTTC | CAGSGGDYEQYF
many | TRBD2 | TRBJ2-1 | TRBV6-5 | TGTGCCAGCAGTTCGCCGAAACTAGCGGGAGGCCAAGTGGATGAGCAGTTCTTC | CASSSPKLAGGQVDEQFF
few | TRBD1 | TRBJ2-1 | TRBV6-1 | TGTGCCAGGTCTGGGGGACAGGTGTACTACAATGAGCAGTTCTTC | CARSGGQVYYNEQFF
many | NA | TRBJ1-3 | TRBV20-1 | TGCAGTGCTAGGGGGCTGAACGGAAACACCATATATTTT | CSARGLNGNTIYF
few | NA | TRBJ1-5 | TRBV28 | TGTGCCAGCAGTTCCCCGCTACCACTAGGACAAAGTAATCAGCCCCAGCATTTT | CASSSPLPLGQSNQPQHF
many | NA | TRBJ2-5 | TRBV20-1 | TGCAGTGCCTCCCCGGGTACCAAAGAGACCCAGTACTTC | CSASPGTKETQYF
many | NA | TRBJ1-1 | TRBV12-3/TRBV12-4 | TGTGCCAGCAGTCCCAGGGGAGGAAACACTGAAGCTTTCTTT | CASSPRGGNTEAFF
NA | NA | TRBJ2-1 | TRBV12-2 | TGTGCAAGTCGCCTTATTAGCGGGAGGGCCGGGTCCTACAATGAGCAGTTCTTC | CASRLISGRAGSYNEQFF
many | TRBD1 | TRBJ2-1 | TRBV29-1 | TGCAGCCATTGGACAGGGGAAGTTGAGAATGAGCAGTTCTTC | CSHWTGEVENEQFF
many | NA | TRBJ2-2 | TRBV6-2/TRBV6-3 | TGTGCCAGCAGGGCCGGGCCCGGGGAGCTGTTTTTT | CASRAGPGELFF
many | NA | TRBJ1-1 | TRBV7-2 | TGTGCCAGCAGCTTGGGGGGCGCCATAACTGAAGCTTTCTTT | CASSLGGAITEAFF
NA | NA | TRBJ2-1 | TRBV18 | TGTGCCAGCTCACCAGGGGAAATATACAATGAGCAGTTCTTC | CASSPGEIYNEQFF
many | NA | TRBJ2-2 | TRBV10-3 | TGTGCCATCATGGTCGCGAACACCGGGGAGCTGTTTTTT | CAIMVANTGELFF
few | TRBD1 | TRBJ1-5 | TRBV20-1 | TGCAGTGCTTCACGGGACAGTAGCAATCAGCCCCAGCATTTT | CSASRDSSNQPQHF
many | TRBD1 | TRBJ2-7 | TRBV9 | TGTGCCAGCAGCGTAGCTGCGGGACAGGGTTACGAGCAGTACTTC | CASSVAAGQGYEQYF
many | NA | TRBJ2-2 | TRBV3-1 | TGTGCCAGCAGCCAAGTACGGGCGAACACCGGGGAGCTGTTTTTT | CASSQVRANTGELFF
NA | NA | TRBJ2-6 | TRBV2 | TGTGCCAGCAGTGTGGTGGGGTTTGGGGCCAACGTCCTGACTTTC | CASSVVGFGANVLTF
many | NA | TRBJ2-1 | TRBV27 | TGTGCCAGCAGTTTATTCCGGACAACCGAGCAGTTCTTC | CASSLFRTTEQFF
many | TRBD1 | TRBJ2-7 | TRBV10-3 | TGTGCCATCAGTCCGGGACAGGGTTGGTACGAGCAGTACTTC | CAISPGQGWYEQYF
NA | NA | TRBJ2-3 | TRBV20-1 | TGCAGTGCTAGAGGTCTAAGCGGAGCAGATACGCAGTATTTT | CSARGLSGADTQYF
many | TRBD2 | TRBJ2-3 | TRBV6-1 | TGTGCCAGCAGTGCGTCAGCTAGCGGGAGTACAGATACGCAGTATTTT | CASSASASGSTDTQYF
many | NA | TRBJ1-5 | TRBV20-1 | TGCAGTGCAAACGGGGGGGGGAACAATCAGCCCCAGCATTTT | CSANGGGNNQPQHF
few | TRBD2 | TRBJ2-1 | TRBV29-1 | TGCAGCGTTTTACAGCGGGAAGGCTACAATGAGCAGTTCTTC | CSVLQREGYNEQFF
few | TRBD1 | TRBJ1-3 | TRBV4-3 | TGCGCCAGCAGCCCAAAGACAGGGGTTGGAAACACCATATATTTT | CASSPKTGVGNTIYF
NA | NA | TRBJ2-1 | TRBV29-1 | TGCAGCGTTGAGACAGGTACCTACAATGAGCAGTTCTTC | CSVETGTYNEQFF